The T cell receptor (beta chain) described here comes from a study of shared clonotypes between healthy human individuals. Study information: Aged 18 to 49, the donors were a couple of women and three men.

The table came from immunoSEQ multiplex PCR; TCRdb's copy has only in-frame clones and leaves some out. The table has roughly 1,600,000 clones, approximately 98.5% seen once. Germline values: CDR1 GTSNPN, CDR2 SVGIG (reference sequence). The V end was cut by 2 bases, the J end by 2 bases, with 7 bases between. The CDR3 covers 13 residues. In the case of this clone: Other nucleotide sequences from this sample produce the same CDR3.

The chain recombines TRBV30 with TRBJ1-5; D is perhaps TRBD1 (5 bases). Material for sequencing was naive CD4+ T cells sorted from blood. This sample's subset: CD45RA+ positively selected. The sequence was obtained from a young man in good health. This CDR3 reads CAWSQGGNQPQHF. In nucleotides, the CDR3 is TGTGCCTGGAGTCAGGGAGGCAATCAGCCCCAGCATTTT.